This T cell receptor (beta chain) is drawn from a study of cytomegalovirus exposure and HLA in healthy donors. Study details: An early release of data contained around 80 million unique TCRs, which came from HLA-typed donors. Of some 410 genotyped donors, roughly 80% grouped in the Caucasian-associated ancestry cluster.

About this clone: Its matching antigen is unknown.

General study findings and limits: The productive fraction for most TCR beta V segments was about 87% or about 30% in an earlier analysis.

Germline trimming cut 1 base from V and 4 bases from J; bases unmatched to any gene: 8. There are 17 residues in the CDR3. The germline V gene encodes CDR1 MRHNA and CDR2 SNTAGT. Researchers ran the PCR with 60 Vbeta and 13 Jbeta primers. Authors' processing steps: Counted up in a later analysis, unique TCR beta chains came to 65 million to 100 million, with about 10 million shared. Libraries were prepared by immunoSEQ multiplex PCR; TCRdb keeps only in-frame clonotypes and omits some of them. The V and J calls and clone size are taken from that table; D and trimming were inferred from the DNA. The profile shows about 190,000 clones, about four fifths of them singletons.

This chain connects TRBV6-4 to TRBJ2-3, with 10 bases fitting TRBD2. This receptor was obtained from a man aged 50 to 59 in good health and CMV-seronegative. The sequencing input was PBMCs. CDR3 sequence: CASSDFPSGSVSDTQYF. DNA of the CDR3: TGTGCCAGCAGTGACTTCCCTAGCGGGAGTGTATCAGATACGCAGTATTTT.